These T cell receptor beta chains were read from a single sample in a study of T cell repertoires in cytomegalovirus infection. TCRdb reprocessed the reads with MiXCR, giving one entry per CDR3 protein. Of 300,000 or so distinct CDR3 sequences listed, more than 20% are singletons. Sequencing was done on a sample of PBMCs. These TCRs come from a human donor in good health (CMV status not recorded). Some clones in this sample may be carry-over from other donors' samples. CDR3s include the opening cysteine and the closing phenylalanine or tryptophan. The order of the fields is CDR3 DNA, CDR3 protein, V gene, clone size, D gene, J gene. A D gene is named only where the DNA matches it firmly. The size entry is marked missing in some rows and otherwise reads once, few, many or a size class.

TGTGCCAGTAGTATAGATGGCCGGAAATATAGCAATCAGCCCCAGCATTTT CASSIDGRKYSNQPQHF TRBV19 few - TRBJ1-5
TGTGCCAGTACCGCATGGAGTTCTAATTCACCCCTCCACTTT CASTAWSSNSPLHF TRBV19 - - TRBJ1-6
TGTGCCAGCAGCTCCCCCTTGATCTATGGCTACACCTTC CASSSPLIYGYTF TRBV7-2 few - TRBJ1-2
TGCGCCAGCAAGGGGGAGTATGAGCAGTTCTTC CASKGEYEQFF TRBV5-1 few - TRBJ2-1
TGTGCCAGCAGCTCAGAGCACAGCTCCTACGAGCAGTACTTC CASSSEHSSYEQYF TRBV11-2 few - TRBJ2-7
TGTGCCAGCAGCGAGCGGACAGGGGCTGTGGTCCACGAGCAGTACTTC CASSERTGAVVHEQYF TRBV7-6 many TRBD1 TRBJ2-7
TGCAGCGTTGTTAGCTCTGGAAACACCATATATTTT CSVVSSGNTIYF TRBV29-1 - - TRBJ1-3
TGTGCCAGCAGCTGGCGGGGGTCTGGAAACACCATATATTTT CASSWRGSGNTIYF TRBV5-4 few - TRBJ1-3
TGTGCCAGCAGCCTTCGGACAAGACCAGATACGCAGTATTTT CASSLRTRPDTQYF TRBV6-2/TRBV6-3 many - TRBJ2-3
TGCAGCGTCGGGACTAGCGGGGGGGCTTACAATGAGCAGTTCTTC CSVGTSGGAYNEQFF TRBV29-1 few TRBD2 TRBJ2-1
TGTGCCAGCAGTTTGAACTATCAAGAGACCCAGTACTTC CASSLNYQETQYF TRBV27 few - TRBJ2-5
TGTGCCAGCAGCTTCTTGGGAGGGGCAGGCGCTTCCTACGAGCAGTACTTC CASSFLGGAGASYEQYF TRBV7-9 - TRBD2 TRBJ2-7
TGTGCCAGCAGCATCACGCGGGGGTCCACCGGGGAGCTGTTTTTT CASSITRGSTGELFF TRBV2 - TRBD2 TRBJ2-2
TGCGCCAGCAGTTACCAAGGGGGGTCAACTAATGAAAAACTGTTTTTT CASSYQGGSTNEKLFF TRBV5-1 few - TRBJ1-4
TGCAGTGCTAGTGCTCCGGGGGCGGGGGAGACCCAGTACTTC CSASAPGAGETQYF TRBV20-1 - - TRBJ2-5
TGTGCCAGCAGCCAGGTCGGGGGGACGCAGTATTTT CASSQVGGTQYF TRBV7-2 - TRBD2 TRBJ2-3
TGTGCCAGCAGTTACTCGATACAGGGGGCAAGCGGGGAGCTGTTTTTT CASSYSIQGASGELFF TRBV6-6 - TRBD1 TRBJ2-2
TGCAGTGCTACGGACAGGGTAACTAACTATGGCTACACCTTC CSATDRVTNYGYTF TRBV20-1 - TRBD1 TRBJ1-2
TGTGCCAGCACCCCCCAGGGGAGAACCTACGAGCAGTACTTC CASTPQGRTYEQYF TRBV7-9 - - TRBJ2-7
TGTGCCAGCATGGCGGGGCCTAGCACAGATACGCAGTATTTT CASMAGPSTDTQYF TRBV6-8 - - TRBJ2-3
TGTGCCAGCAGCCTCGACAGAAGGGCGGCTCAGTTCTTC CASSLDRRAAQFF TRBV7-3 many - TRBJ2-1
TGTGCCAGCAGCGCATTCGGGACAGGGTCTGGGGAGCAGTACTTC CASSAFGTGSGEQYF TRBV3-1 few TRBD1 TRBJ2-7
TGTGCCAGCAGCTTAGAAGGGACACTTAACTCTGGGGCCAACGTCCTGACTTTC CASSLEGTLNSGANVLTF TRBV7-2 - - TRBJ2-6
TGTGCCAGTAGTATTGGTTCGGGCTCCTACAATGAGCAGTTCTTC CASSIGSGSYNEQFF TRBV19 - - TRBJ2-1
TGCGCCAGCAGCCCGGGAGGGGACCGGTACGAGCAGTACTTC CASSPGGDRYEQYF TRBV5-1 - TRBD2 TRBJ2-7
TGTGCCAGCAGCTTAGCGGGACCACCTAACACCGGGGAGCTGTTTTTT CASSLAGPPNTGELFF TRBV7-2 - - TRBJ2-2
TGTGCCAGTAGTAATCCCGGGACAGGGGGCTCCAATGAGCAGTTCTTC CASSNPGTGGSNEQFF TRBV19 - TRBD1 TRBJ2-1
TGTGCCAGCAGTTTCAGTGGGAATGGCTACACCTTC CASSFSGNGYTF TRBV28 few - TRBJ1-2
TGTGCCAGCAGTGATGTCCCCCTACTCTCCTACAATGAGCAGTTCTTC CASSDVPLLSYNEQFF TRBV6-1 - - TRBJ2-1
TGTGCCAGCGGGGGGCAGGCCGTTCGAGAGACCCAGTACTTC CASGGQAVRETQYF TRBV12-3/TRBV12-4 few - TRBJ2-5
TGTGCCAGCAGTTCCGGACAGGGGGAAGCGACCCAGTACTTC CASSSGQGEATQYF TRBV27 - TRBD1 TRBJ2-5
TGCGCCAGCAGCCAAGTGCCTGGACAGGGGGTGAGGGAGCAGTACTTC CASSQVPGQGVREQYF TRBV4-3 - TRBD1 TRBJ2-7
TGTGCCAGCAGCCCGAAGCAACCAGGTTCTGGGGCCAACGTCCTGACTTTC CASSPKQPGSGANVLTF TRBV7-9 - - TRBJ2-6
TGTGCCAGCAGCGTAGATCTGACGGGAAATTCACCCCTCCACTTT CASSVDLTGNSPLHF TRBV9 few - TRBJ1-6
TGTGCCAGCAGGGTCGCCTCCTATAATTCACCCCTCCACTTT CASRVASYNSPLHF TRBV2 - - TRBJ1-6
TGTGCCAGCAGTCTAGGACCGGGACAGGGGTGGAAAAAATGGTATGGCTACACCTTC CASSLGPGQGWKKWYGYTF TRBV27 - TRBD1 TRBJ1-2